The clone carrying this T cell receptor beta chain was observed a handful of times. Antigen specificity is unknown. With 4 bases clipped from V and 8 bases from J, the junction kept 6 bases outside the gene matches. The CDR3 length is 14 residues. Germline lookup yields CDR1 LNHDA and CDR2 SQIVND (reference sequence). The TCR beta library used iRepertoire HTBI primers with Arm-PCR amplification of CDR3. Original processing methods: Spanning all samples, the identified segments comprised some 66 TRBV and approximately 14 TRBJ. TCRdb recomputed calls from the multiplex PCR reads with MiXCR, one row per CDR3 protein. The V and J calls were not made by the authors but by TCRdb's processing. The sample includes approximately 310,000 distinct CDR3 sequences, 15% to 20% of them seen just once. The time point denotes: newly diagnosed GD, antithyroid drugs for less than 3 months. With RNA extracted from PBMCs as input, the TCR library was made.

This sample was included in a study of regulatory T cells in long-lasting Graves disease. Study results and caveats: The study found TRBV28, TRBJ1-2 and TRBJ2-5 favored in persistent disease.

This sequence joins TRBV19 and TRBJ1-4, with TRBD1 matching 8 bases. The source was peripheral blood mononuclear cells (PBMCs), collected at new diagnosis, from a patient treated with antithyroid drugs. The receptor was isolated from a female donor with Graves disease. DNA of the CDR3: TGTGCCAGTAGTAACCGGACAGGGAACGAAAAACTGTTTTTT. Translating gives CASSNRTGNEKLFF.